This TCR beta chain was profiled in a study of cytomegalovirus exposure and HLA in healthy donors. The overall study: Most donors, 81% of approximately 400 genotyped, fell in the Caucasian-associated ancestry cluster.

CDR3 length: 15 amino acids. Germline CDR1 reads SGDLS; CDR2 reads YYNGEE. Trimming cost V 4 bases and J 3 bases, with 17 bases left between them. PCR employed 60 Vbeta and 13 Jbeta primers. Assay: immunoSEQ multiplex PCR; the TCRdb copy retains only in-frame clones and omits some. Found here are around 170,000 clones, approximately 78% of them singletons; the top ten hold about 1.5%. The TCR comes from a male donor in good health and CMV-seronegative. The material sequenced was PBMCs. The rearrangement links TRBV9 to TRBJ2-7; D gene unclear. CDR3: CASSLTVGFDYEQYF. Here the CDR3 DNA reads TGTGCCAGCAGCTTAACAGTGGGCTTCGACTACGAGCAGTACTTC.